This TCR beta chain derives from a study of blood T cell repertoires in COVID-19. Source study methods: Amplification from reference gene primers served as the basis for estimated nucleated cell counts. Method: immunoSEQ multiplex PCR; TCRdb's copy keeps in-frame clones and lacks some. V, J and clone size are taken as reported in that table, and D and trimming were inferred from the DNA itself. This repertoire shows roughly 150,000 clones, approximately 86% found once; its top ten account for about 5.8%. The specimen was peripheral blood. This sequence was found in a human donor in a cohort sampled during active COVID-19.

CDR3 sequence (DNA): TGTGCCAGCAGCTTATCTTTCGGGAGTAATCAGCCCCAGCATTTT. Translation: CASSLSFGSNQPQHF. The V gene is TRBV11-2, the J gene TRBJ1-5; D unresolved. Deletions cut 2 bases from V and 4 bases from J, with 12 bases between. The CDR3 spans 15 residues. The V gene's germline CDR1 is SGHAT and CDR2 FQNNGV.